This T cell receptor beta chain originates from a study of T cells in localized non-small cell lung cancer. CDR3 length equals 16 residues. V was pared by 1 base and J by 5 bases, with 19 bases between. Germline-derived CDR1 and CDR2 are SGHRS and YFSETQ. Assay used: immunoSEQ multiplex PCR; TCRdb lists only in-frame clones, some missing. Here the sample spans about 40,000 clones, over 80% being singletons. Sequenced material: peripheral blood, taken before any cancer treatment. The chain couples TRBV5-1 to TRBJ2-7, with a possible D match to TRBD2 (6 bases). This TCR derives from a woman aged 40-75 years with stage I lung adenocarcinoma. The CDR3 DNA sequence: TGCGCCAGCAGCTTGTTGCGGGATGCCCTCCTGAACGAGCAGTACTTC. Amino acid sequence: CASSLLRDALLNEQYF.